These 23 T cell receptor beta chains were all obtained from the same sample, sequenced in a study of breast tumors, draining lymph nodes, adjacent tissues. The lymph nodes were axillary draining lymph nodes from breast cancer patients. A single record per CDR3 protein comes from TCRdb applying MiXCR to the multiplex PCR reads. The sample includes about 230,000 distinct CDR3 sequences, 32% of them seen just once. The sample comprised axillary lymph node tissue. The receptors originated from a female donor with breast cancer. Some clones in this sample may be carry-over from other donors' samples.

About this clonotype itself: An end of the junction differs from the germline gene, which may be a read error. Here the CDR3 reads CASSQLLSGSKTYNERFF. CDR3 in DNA: TGTGCCAGCAGCCAACTCCTTAGCGGGAGTAAAACCTACAATGAGCGGTTCTTC. The chain has TRBV16 and TRBJ2-1; TRBD2 agrees at 9 bases. This CDR3 is 18 amino acids long. The germline gives CDR1 KGHSY, CDR2 FQNENV.

The chain carries TRBV9 and TRBJ1-5; no reliable D call. The CDR3 has 16 residues. The germline CDR1 and CDR2 sequences are SGDLS and YYNGEE. Trimming took off 0 bases at V and 1 base at J, with 11 bases between the two ends. DNA of the CDR3: TGTGCCAGCAGCGTAGGTGCTAGCGGGAGCAATCAGCCCCAGCATTTT. This codes for CASSVGASGSNQPQHF.

This clonotype showed up just a few times. A read error is possible here, since a much larger clone lies one base away. The chain combines TRBV20-1 with TRBJ2-5; D is unclear. The CDR3 runs 12 residues. Germline CDR1 DFQATT, CDR2 SNEGSKA (reference sequence). The CDR3 coding sequence is TGCAGTGCTTCCCGGGTGGAAGAGACCCCGTACTTC. Protein: CSASRVEETPYF.

This clonotype has a count of ten or more. V gene TRBV7-2 combines with J gene TRBJ2-2; 14 positions agree with TRBD2. Germline lookup yields CDR1 SGHTA and CDR2 FQGNSA. CDR3 length equals 16 residues. The ends lost 5 bases at V and 7 bases at J; junction bases unmatched: 6. The CDR3 DNA follows: TGTGCCAGCAGCCTGAGACTAGCGGGAGGGGTCGGGGAGCTGTTTTTT. It translates to CASSLRLAGGVGELFF.

This clonotype was found many times. A much more abundant neighbour one base away suggests this may be a read error. The rearrangement links TRBV7-9 to TRBJ2-5, with 7 bases identical to TRBD1. Germline CDR1 reads SEHNR; CDR2 reads FQNEAQ (reference sequence). The CDR3 covers 15 residues. The CDR3 sequence is CASSRIGTEGKTQHF. CDR3 nucleotide sequence: TGTGCCAGCAGTCGGATAGGGACAGAAGGAAAGACCCAGCACTTC.

In this sample, this clonotype turned up many times. The V and J genes are TRBV28 and TRBJ1-6; D is unclear. From germline, CDR1 is MDHEN and CDR2 SYDVKM. The CDR3 is 15 residues long. Trimming pared 8 bases from V and 7 bases from J, leaving 18 bases between. CDR3 amino acids: CASSKSSSLNSPLHF. The CDR3 coding sequence is TGTGCCAGCTCGAAAAGCTCATCCCTAAATTCACCCCTCCACTTT.

At least ten counts were recorded for this clonotype. The gene calls are TRBV9 and TRBJ1-4, with TRBD1 matching 11 bases. Germline values: CDR1 SGDLS, CDR2 YYNGEE. There are 14 residues in the CDR3. Unmatched junction bases numbered 8, after V lost 4 bases and J lost 12 bases. The CDR3 is CASSTGQGATELFF. DNA of the CDR3: TGTGCCAGCAGCACCGGACAGGGGGCAACGGAACTGTTTTTT.

With respect to this clonotype: Possible read error: a much larger clone is one base away. The chain has TRBV12-3 or TRBV12-4 and TRBJ2-1; TRBD2 agrees at 7 bases. This CDR3 spans 13 amino acids. CDR3 DNA sequence: TGTGCCAGCCGGAGCGGGACTCACAATGAGCAGCTCTTC. Protein sequence: CASRSGTHNEQLF.

The chain links TRBV7-9 to TRBJ2-5, with 8 bases aligning to TRBD1. The ends lost 5 bases at V and 2 bases at J; junction bases unmatched: 10. This CDR3 spans 16 amino acids. Germline values: CDR1 SEHNR, CDR2 FQNEAQ (reference sequence). This CDR3 reads CASSLRDRTLQETQYF. For the CDR3, the DNA is TGTGCCAGCAGCCTCCGGGACAGGACCCTACAAGAGACCCAGTACTTC. The entire variable domain, with the rest obtained from reference TRBV7-9 and TRBJ2-5, is as follows: DTGVSQNPRHKITKRGQNVTFRCDPISEHNRLYWYRQTLGQGPEFLTYFQNEAQLEKSRLLSDRFSAERPKGSFSTLEIQRTEQGDSAMYLCASSLRDRTLQETQYFGPGTRLLVL.

The V gene is TRBV10-3, the J gene TRBJ2-1; a weak D match, TRBD2 (6 bases). Per germline, CDR1 ENHRY and CDR2 SYGVKD. V shed 3 bases and J shed 3 bases, with 12 bases lying between them. This CDR3 comprises 15 residues. This chain's CDR3 is CAISEGAGGYNEQFF. For the CDR3, the DNA is TGTGCCATCAGTGAAGGAGCGGGCGGCTACAATGAGCAGTTCTTC.

The chain has TRBV7-9 and TRBJ2-7; maybe TRBD1 (6 bases). The CDR3 covers 14 residues. With 1 base removed from V and 7 bases from J, the gap between germline ends came to 14 bases. CDR1 is SEHNR, CDR2 FQNEAQ, per germline (reference sequence). CDR3 DNA sequence: TGTGCCAGCAGCTTAGTGGCAGGGGCGCGGGAGCAGTACTTC. It codes for CASSLVAGAREQYF.

In the case of this clonotype: Since a much larger clone is just one base distant, this may be a read error. The chain has TRBV6-1 and TRBJ2-1; D possibly corresponds to TRBD2 (6 bases). Between the trimmed V and J ends, which lost 8 bases and 3 bases, there was a span of 11 bases. In germline, CDR1 is MNHNS, CDR2 SASEGT. CDR3 length: 13 residues. The CDR3 DNA reads TGTGCCAGCCTTCCGGGGGTCTACAATGAGCAGTTCTTC. Amino acid sequence: CASLPGVYNEQFF.

This clonotype was counted many times. The chain recombines TRBV19 with TRBJ1-4, with a possible D match to TRBD1 (5 bases). CDR3 length: 17 residues. Germline-derived CDR1 and CDR2 are LNHDA and SQIVND (reference sequence). V was shortened by 1 base and J by 5 bases, with 17 bases between the two germline ends. The CDR3 bases are TGTGCCAGTAGTATAGCCTACTCCGGGACGGAGAATGAAAAACTGTTTTTT. Protein product: CASSIAYSGTENEKLFF.

This clonotype was seen more than once but under ten times. This may stem from a read error, because a much larger clone lies one nucleotide away. J is TRBJ2-7 and V is TRBV20-1, with D maybe TRBD1 (5 bases). Germline V CDR1 and CDR2: DFQATT, SNEGSKA (reference sequence). Deletions cut 0 bases from V and 6 bases from J, with 18 bases between. CDR3 length: 15 residues. The CDR3 loop reads CSARDLEPTALEQYF. The CDR3 DNA sequence: TGCAGTGCTAGAGACCTCGAACCGACAGCTCTCGAGCAGTACTTC.

The V and J genes are TRBV15 and TRBJ1-4; D gene uncertain. CDR1 is LNHNV, CDR2 YYDKDF, per germline (reference sequence). The CDR3 contains 15 residues. Trimming stripped 0 bases from V and 5 bases from J, with 10 bases between. The chain's CDR3 is CATSREGVSNEKLFF. The CDR3 region has the DNA TGTGCCACCAGCAGAGAAGGTGTCTCCAATGAAAAACTGTTTTTT. The variable domain in full, with the rest retrieved from reference TRBV15 and TRBJ1-4, is DAMVIQNPRYQVTQFGKPVTLSCSQTLNHNVMYWYQQKSSQAPKLLFHYYDKDFNNEADTPDNFQSRRPNTSFCFLDIRSPGLGDTAMYLCATSREGVSNEKLFFGSGTQLSVL.

On this clonotype itself: This could be a read error, since a much larger clone is one nucleotide away. This chain connects TRBV18 to TRBJ2-7; perhaps TRBD2 as D (6 bases). This CDR3 comprises 15 residues. Trimming removed 2 bases at V and 6 bases at J, with 17 bases between. Germline CDR1 and CDR2: KGHSH and LQKENI. In DNA form, the CDR3 reads TGTGCCAGCTCACCAAGCCCGGGACTGATCTGCGAGCAGTACTTC. As protein: CASSPSPGLICEQYF.

The sample holds many counts of this clonotype. This chain connects TRBV14 to TRBJ2-7; TRBD1 is a possible D gene (5 bases). Deletions cut 1 base from V and 6 bases from J, with 7 bases between. CDR3 length: 12 amino acids. The germline CDR1 and CDR2 sequences are SGHDN and FVKESK. CDR3 amino acids: CASSQVTGEQYF. The CDR3, as DNA: TGTGCCAGCAGCCAAGTTACAGGCGAGCAGTACTTC.

V is TRBV7-2 and J is TRBJ1-3, with D possibly matching TRBD1 (5 bases). Trimming took off 3 bases at V and 6 bases at J, with 15 bases between the two ends. Germline V gene lookup returns CDR1 SGHTA and CDR2 FQGNSA. The CDR3 loop spans 15 amino acids. The CDR3 coding sequence is TGTGCCAGCAGCTTTACTGGGCAGGGCAAAAACACCATATATTTT. Translated: CASSFTGQGKNTIYF.

The sample holds one count of this clonotype. The conserved phenylalanine or tryptophan is not found at the CDR3 terminus, so this likely reflects a read error. J is TRBJ1-3 and V is TRBV19; tentatively, D is TRBD1 (6 bases). The V gene's germline CDR1 is LNHDA and CDR2 SQIVND (reference sequence). This CDR3 is built from 14 residues. This CDR3 reads CARSSTGSGNAIYS. The CDR3 DNA is TGTGCCAGAAGTTCTACAGGGTCTGGAAACGCCATATATTCT.

The chain combines TRBV25-1 with TRBJ1-6, with 9 bases fitting TRBD1. Per germline, CDR1 MGHDK and CDR2 SYGVNS. The CDR3 sequence is 14 residues long. The CDR3 sequence is CARDGQGTNSPLHF. The CDR3 nucleotides are TGTGCTAGAGATGGACAGGGGACGAATTCACCCCTCCACTTT.

This clonotype was seen repeatedly, ten times or more. This sequence joins TRBV9 and TRBJ1-4; D not resolved. Germline V gene data show CDR1 as SGDLS and CDR2 as YYNGEE. V was cut by 0 bases and J by 7 bases, with 13 bases left in between. The CDR3 consists of 15 residues. The chain's CDR3 is CASSVEGLGSEKLFF. The CDR3 DNA sequence: TGTGCCAGCAGCGTAGAGGGTCTGGGGAGTGAAAAACTGTTTTTT. Full variable domain (rest looked up from reference TRBV9 and TRBJ1-4): DSGVTQTPKHLITATGQRVTLRCSPRSGDLSVYWYQQSLDQGLQFLIQYYNGEERAKGNILERFSAQQFPDLHSELNLSSLELGDSALYFCASSVEGLGSEKLFFGSGTQLSVL.

The sample holds many counts of this clonotype. This chain connects TRBV20-1 to TRBJ2-5, with 7 bases lining up with TRBD1. Germline V gene data show CDR1 as DFQATT and CDR2 as SNEGSKA (reference sequence). J lost 2 bases, V lost 0 bases, and 12 bases had no gene match. The CDR3 is 17 residues long. As DNA, the CDR3 is TGCAGTGCTAGAGATAAATGGGACAGCTTGGTGCAAGAGACCCAGTACTTC. Translation: CSARDKWDSLVQETQYF.

At least ten counts were recorded for this clonotype. The CDR3 DNA reads TGTGCCAGCAAGGTTTCGGATCCAAGCACCGGGGAGCTGTTTTTT. The encoded protein is CASKVSDPSTGELFF. The chain recombines TRBV6-4 with TRBJ2-2; D gene uncertain. The V gene's germline CDR1 is MRHNA and CDR2 SNTAGT. The CDR3 consists of 15 residues. V gave up 7 bases and J gave up 4 bases, with 16 bases separating them.